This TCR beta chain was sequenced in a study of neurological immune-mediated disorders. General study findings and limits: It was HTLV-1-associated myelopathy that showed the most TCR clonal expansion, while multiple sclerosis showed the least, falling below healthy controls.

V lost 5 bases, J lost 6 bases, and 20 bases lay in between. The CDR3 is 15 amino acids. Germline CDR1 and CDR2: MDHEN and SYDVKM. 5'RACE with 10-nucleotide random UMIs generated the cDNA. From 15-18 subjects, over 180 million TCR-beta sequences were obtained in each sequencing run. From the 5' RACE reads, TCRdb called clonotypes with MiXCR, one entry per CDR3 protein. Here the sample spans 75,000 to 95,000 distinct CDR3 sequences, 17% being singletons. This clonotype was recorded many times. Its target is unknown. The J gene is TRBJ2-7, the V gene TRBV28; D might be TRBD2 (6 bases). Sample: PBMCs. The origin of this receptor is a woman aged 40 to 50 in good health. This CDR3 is CASSSLRRGSSEQYV. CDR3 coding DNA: TGTGCCAGCAGTAGCCTTAGACGGGGGTCGTCCGAGCAGTACGTC.